This entry is about one T cell receptor (beta chain). Germline CDR1 reads SGHRS; CDR2 reads YFSETQ. Trimming shortened V by 3 bases and J by 3 bases, and 13 bases separated the two germline ends. This CDR3 is built from 15 residues. The data were taken from a study of blood T cell repertoires in COVID-19. Study at large: Nucleic acid was either cDNA or gDNA, and it came from T cells, B-cell-depleted T cells, or PBMCs.

The data were produced by immunoSEQ multiplex PCR, yet TCRdb's version contains in-frame clones alone and is incomplete. The sample comprises tens of thousands of clones, approximately 86% of which are singletons, and about 65% rests with the top ten. The rearrangement uses TRBV5-1 and TRBJ1-3; maybe TRBD1 (5 bases). The receptor's source is a man between 70 and 80 years old with acute or convalescent COVID-19. The sequencing sample was made of peripheral blood. The CDR3: CASSYTGAGGNTIYF. The CDR3 DNA sequence: TGCGCCAGCAGCTACACAGGAGCGGGTGGAAACACCATATATTTT.